The 19 T cell receptor beta chains in this list originate from one sample, sequenced in a study of vaccination effects on CD4 cells after COVID-19. These receptors have no identified antigens. Ahead of sequencing, the ViraFEST assay grew antigen-specific CD4+ T cells using viral peptide pools. Following 10 days of culture, CD4+ T cells were isolated. Negative nucleocapsid antibody tests before and after vaccination confirmed no previous SARS-CoV-2 infection. The table came from immunoSEQ multiplex PCR; TCRdb's copy has only in-frame clones and leaves some out. Seen here are 26,000 or so clones, more than 65% observed once, and the top ten hold around 20%. The source material was CD4+ T cells from PBMCs cultured with HCoV-NL63 spike peptides, sampled before COVID-19 vaccination. These receptors were collected from a human donor who received a COVID-19 vaccine.

The chain is built from TRBV19 and TRBJ1-5; D call uncertain. From germline, CDR1 is LNHDA and CDR2 SQIVND (reference sequence). The length of the CDR3 is 15 residues. Trimming removed 7 bases from V and 0 bases from J, with 13 bases in between. CDR3 DNA sequence: TGTGCCAGTAAAACAGAGCTGAATAGCAATCAGCCCCAGCATTTT. It encodes CASKTELNSNQPQHF.

This clone showed up just a few times. The chain has TRBV4-3 and TRBJ1-4; 7 bases match TRBD1. Germline trimming cut 4 bases from V and 8 bases from J; bases unmatched to any gene: 7. The CDR3 consists of 14 residues. CDR1 LGHNA and CDR2 YSLEER come from the germline V gene. For the CDR3, the DNA is TGCGCCAGCAGCCGACAGGGTGGGAGCGAAAAACTGTTTTTT. As protein: CASSRQGGSEKLFF.

This clone was found many times. This chain uses TRBV13 with TRBJ2-3, with 11 bases aligning to TRBD2. Germline V lookup: CDR1 PRHDT, CDR2 FYEKMQ (reference sequence). V dropped 5 bases and J dropped 4; count of bases not matched to a gene: 8. The CDR3 is 16 residues long. The CDR3 sequence is CASSPWLAGGPDTQYF. The CDR3 coding sequence is TGTGCCAGCAGCCCTTGGCTAGCGGGGGGTCCAGATACGCAGTATTTT.

The chain combines TRBV6-2 or TRBV6-3 with TRBJ2-3, with 8 bases matching TRBD2. Trimming took 7 bases from V and 9 from J; bases not matched to a gene: 12. The CDR3 contains 14 residues. Germline V gives CDR1 MNHEY, CDR2 SVGEGT. In DNA form, the CDR3 reads TGTGCCAGCACCCCGGGACTAGGAGGTGACACGCAGTATTTT. Amino acids: CASTPGLGGDTQYF.

This chain uses TRBV5-1 with TRBJ1-1; possible D gene TRBD1, 5 bases. Germline CDR1 SGHRS, CDR2 YFSETQ. The CDR3 totals 14 residues. Between the trimmed V and J ends, which lost 1 base and 8 bases, there was a span of 15 bases. The CDR3 spells CASSLLQEGTEAFF. DNA of the CDR3: TGCGCCAGCAGCTTGTTACAGGAAGGGACCGAAGCTTTCTTT.

This clone was detected a few times. The V call is TRBV27, the J call TRBJ1-2, with D perhaps matching TRBD1 (5 bases). Germline V gene data show CDR1 as MNHEY and CDR2 as SMNVEV (reference sequence). The CDR3 is 13 residues long. The V and J ends lost 3 bases and 6 bases respectively, with 11 bases between them. DNA of the CDR3: TGTGCCAGCAGTTTTTCAGGGAAGGATGGCTACACCTTC. Translated: CASSFSGKDGYTF.

The chain joins TRBV30 to TRBJ2-2, with D unclear. The germline gives CDR1 GTSNPN, CDR2 SVGIG (reference sequence). V was trimmed by 2 bases and J by 3 bases, leaving 7 bases between them. The CDR3 length is 13 residues. The CDR3: CAWSRLHTGELFF. CDR3 sequence (DNA): TGTGCCTGGAGTAGGTTACACACCGGGGAGCTGTTTTTT.

This chain connects TRBV6-5 to TRBJ2-3; 8 bases fit TRBD1. CDR1 is MNHEY, CDR2 SVGAGI, per germline. The V gene end was trimmed by 6 bases and the J gene end by 1 base; junction bases not matched to a gene: 3. CDR3 length: 14 residues. The CDR3 loop is CASRQGDRTDTQYF. The CDR3 DNA reads as TGTGCCAGCAGACAGGGGGACCGCACAGATACGCAGTATTTT.

The chain joins TRBV3-1 (or the pseudogene TRBV3-2) to TRBJ1-1, with D possibly matching TRBD1 (5 bases). V shed 8 bases and J shed 7 bases, with 14 bases lying between them. Per the germline V gene, CDR1 is LGHDT and CDR2 is YNNKEL (reference sequence). The CDR3 is made up of 12 amino acids. The CDR3 is CASAEGRGEAFF. The DNA of the CDR3 is TGTGCCAGCGCTGAGGGGAGGGGTGAAGCTTTCTTT.

V and J are TRBV6-5 and TRBJ2-3, with TRBD2 matching 9 bases. V trimming: 7 bases; J trimming: 2 bases; junction bases outside the gene matches: 7. This CDR3 spans 15 amino acids. CDR1 and CDR2 from the germline V gene are MNHEY and SVGAGI. The CDR3 nucleotides are TGTGCCAGCAAGGGGCGGGAGGGCCTCACAGATACGCAGTATTTT. Translating gives CASKGREGLTDTQYF.

The chain combines TRBV6-5 with TRBJ2-2, with D perhaps matching TRBD1 (6 bases). Trimming pared 6 bases from V and 4 bases from J, leaving 15 bases between. CDR3 length: 15 residues. Germline-derived CDR1 and CDR2 are MNHEY and SVGAGI. CDR3 sequence reads: CASRGKGDATGELFF. The CDR3 coding sequence is TGTGCCAGCAGGGGAAAGGGGGATGCCACCGGGGAGCTGTTTTTT.

The rearrangement joins TRBV7-8 to TRBJ1-5, with D hard to call. The V end lost 5 bases, the J end lost 1 base, and 6 bases lay between the germline ends. CDR1 and CDR2 (germline): SGHVS, FQNEAQ. The CDR3 totals 13 residues. In DNA, the CDR3 is TGTGCCAGCAGCCCCAACAGCAATCAGCCCCAGCATTTT. Amino acids: CASSPNSNQPQHF.

This chain uses TRBV29-1 with TRBJ1-1; D not certain. The length of the CDR3 is 13 residues. In germline, CDR1 is SQVTM, CDR2 ANQGSEA. V was clipped by 4 bases and J by 2 bases, with 11 bases between them. As DNA, the CDR3 is TGCAGCGTTGCAATTAAGGCCAACACTGAAGCTTTCTTT. Translated: CSVAIKANTEAFF.

This chain joins TRBV5-1 and TRBJ2-7; D not certain. This CDR3 contains 12 residues. Trimming stripped 3 bases from V and 3 bases from J, with 7 bases between. Germline CDR1 is SGHRS and CDR2 is YFSETQ. The CDR3 spells CASSWDNYEQYF. In DNA, the CDR3 is TGCGCCAGCAGCTGGGATAACTACGAGCAGTACTTC. Drawing the rest from reference TRBV5-1 and TRBJ2-7, the complete variable domain is KAGVTQTPRYLIKTRGQQVTLSCSPISGHRSVSWYQQTPGQGLQFLFEYFSETQRNKGNFPGRFSGRQFSNSRSEMNVSTLELGDSALYLCASSWDNYEQYFGPGTRLTVT.

The gene calls are TRBV3-1 (or the pseudogene TRBV3-2) and TRBJ2-3; D is ambiguous. This CDR3 contains 16 residues. Trimming took off 4 bases at V and 3 bases at J, with 17 bases between the two ends. Germline values: CDR1 LGHDT, CDR2 YNNKEL (reference sequence). The CDR3 is CASSLRSGPGTDTQYF. CDR3 bases: TGTGCCAGCAGCCTTCGGTCGGGTCCCGGGACAGATACGCAGTATTTT.

This clone has only a few counts. The V call is TRBV19, the J call TRBJ2-1; 10 bases map to TRBD2. CDR1 and CDR2 from the germline V gene are LNHDA and SQIVND (reference sequence). V was pared by 6 bases and J by 3 bases, with 8 bases of the junction left unmatched. This CDR3 spans 16 amino acids. The CDR3 is CASSGLAGGRYNEQFF. The CDR3 DNA follows: TGTGCCAGTAGCGGATTAGCGGGAGGCCGCTACAATGAGCAGTTCTTC.

V usage is TRBV6-2 or TRBV6-3 and J usage is TRBJ1-1, with a tentative D call TRBD1 (6 bases). This CDR3 is 16 amino acids long. V lost 0 bases and J lost 1, with 12 bases in between. CDR1 and CDR2 from the germline V gene are MNHEY and SVGEGT. The CDR3: CASSYSGGRGNTEAFF. CDR3 nucleotides: TGTGCCAGCAGTTACTCAGGGGGGCGTGGGAACACTGAAGCTTTCTTT.

The chain combines TRBV7-9 with TRBJ1-1, with no clear D. The length of the CDR3 is 13 residues. The V end lost 1 base, the J end lost 5 bases, and 8 bases lay between the germline ends. Germline V CDR1 and CDR2: SEHNR, FQNEAQ (reference sequence). CDR3 in amino acids: CASSLVLGTEAFF. In DNA, the CDR3 is TGTGCCAGCAGCTTAGTTCTGGGGACTGAAGCTTTCTTT.

This chain joins TRBV27 and TRBJ2-2; D not resolved. The germline CDR1 and CDR2 sequences are MNHEY and SMNVEV (reference sequence). Trimming left V 1 base short and J 6 bases short, with 6 bases between. The CDR3 is 13 residues long. The CDR3 bases are TGTGCCAGCAGTTTATTTTACGCCGGGGAGCTGTTTTTT. It translates to CASSLFYAGELFF.